Listed here are 25 T cell receptor beta chains from one sample, sequenced in a study of radiation and T cells in renal cell carcinoma. Assay: immunoSEQ multiplex PCR; the TCRdb copy retains only in-frame clones and omits some. The data contain 100,000 to 150,000 clones, 81% of them seen just once; the ten biggest clones take up roughly 5%. As to time point: blood 2 weeks post-SBRT. Treatment of the sample: 15 Gy SBRT to primary tumor, nephrectomy 4 weeks later. The specimen comprised blood, sampled from a patient whose treatment included radiotherapy and nephrectomy. The source is a man aged 45-65 years with renal cell carcinoma.

This clone was found a few times. V and J are TRBV6-5 and TRBJ2-5; 7 positions agree with TRBD2. Germline V gives CDR1 MNHEY, CDR2 SVGAGI. The CDR3 contains 14 residues. The V and J ends lost 5 bases and 2 bases, in that order; junction bases with no gene match: 5. The CDR3 protein is CASSDRTRQETQYF. For the CDR3, the DNA is TGTGCCAGCAGTGATCGGACTAGACAAGAGACCCAGTACTTC.

The V and J genes are TRBV5-1 and TRBJ2-3; 7 bases agree with TRBD2. J gave up 4 bases and V 1 base, and 9 bases lay outside the gene matches. The germline gives CDR1 SGHRS, CDR2 YFSETQ. This CDR3 contains 16 residues. The CDR3 nucleotides are TGCGCCAGCAGCTTGTTGAGACTAGCTCCCGCAGATACGCAGTATTTT. Its translation is CASSLLRLAPADTQYF.

V and J are TRBV4-1 and TRBJ1-5; weak D call: TRBD1 (5 bases). Germline loops: CDR1 MGHRA, CDR2 YSYEKL. This CDR3 comprises 16 residues. V was shortened by 0 bases and J by 2 bases, with 11 bases between the two germline ends. The CDR3 reads CASSQEPGGGNQPQHF. The CDR3 DNA follows: TGCGCCAGCAGCCAAGAGCCGGGGGGGGGCAATCAGCCCCAGCATTTT.

This clone has only one observation. The chain carries TRBV2 and TRBJ2-5; the D is unclear. Trimming took off 3 bases at V and 3 bases at J, with 5 bases between the two ends. Germline V gene sequence: CDR1 SNHLY, CDR2 FYNNEI. This CDR3 has 12 amino acids. CDR3 DNA: TGTGCCAGCAGTGATCTCAAAGAGACCCAGTACTTC. This codes for CASSDLKETQYF.

J is TRBJ2-7 and V is TRBV27, with TRBD2 matching 12 bases. Trimming cost V 3 bases and J 5 bases; bases outside gene matches: 2. The CDR3 extends over 14 amino acids. CDR1 and CDR2 (germline): MNHEY, SMNVEV (reference sequence). CDR3: CASSFLAGGNEQYF. The DNA of the CDR3 is TGTGCCAGCAGTTTCCTAGCGGGAGGGAACGAGCAGTACTTC.

V usage is TRBV4-1 and J usage is TRBJ2-6; D perhaps matches TRBD2 (5 bases). V was cut by 0 bases and J by 2 bases, with 8 bases left in between. This CDR3 contains 16 residues. CDR1 is MGHRA and CDR2 is YSYEKL in the germline V gene. CDR3 nucleotides: TGCGCCAGCAGCCAAGAAGGAGGACCTGGGGCCAACGTCCTGACTTTC. This sequence encodes CASSQEGGPGANVLTF.

The CDR3 DNA follows: TGTGCCAGCGGGGCCCTTGTCCCCCAAGAGACCCAGTACTTC. It yields the protein CASGALVPQETQYF. This chain uses TRBV5-6 with TRBJ2-5; TRBD1 is a possible D gene (5 bases). Germline values: CDR1 SGHDT, CDR2 YYEEEE. The CDR3 length is 14 residues. The V and J ends lost 7 bases and 1 base respectively, with 14 bases between them. Combining the CDR3 with reference TRBV5-6 and TRBJ2-5 gives the whole variable domain DAGVTQSPTHLIKTRGQQVTLRCSPKSGHDTVSWYQQALGQGPQFIFQYYEEEERQRGNFPDRFSGHQFPNYSSELNVNALLLGDSALYLCASGALVPQETQYFGPGTRLLVL.

The chain combines TRBV7-9 with TRBJ2-2, with TRBD1 matching 8 bases. Germline values: CDR1 SEHNR, CDR2 FQNEAQ (reference sequence). Trimming removed 3 bases from V and 0 bases from J; junction bases left unmatched: 6. The CDR3 is made up of 17 amino acids. CDR3 in amino acids: CASSFWTGFANTGELFF. The CDR3 DNA sequence: TGTGCCAGCAGCTTTTGGACAGGGTTCGCGAACACCGGGGAGCTGTTTTTT.

The chain recombines TRBV7-9 with TRBJ1-2; 7 nucleotides align to TRBD1. Germline V gene lookup returns CDR1 SEHNR and CDR2 FQNEAQ (reference sequence). This CDR3 has 16 residues. With 5 bases clipped from V and 0 bases from J, the junction kept 9 bases outside the gene matches. The CDR3, as DNA: TGTGCCAGCAGCGCCCCCCGTGACAGGGCTAACTATGGCTACACCTTC. Protein: CASSAPRDRANYGYTF.

The V call is TRBV7-3, the J call TRBJ2-1; D not certain. Germline V gene sequence: CDR1 SGHTA, CDR2 FQGTGA. This CDR3 is built from 15 residues. Trimming shortened V by 1 base and J by 4 bases, and 11 bases separated the two germline ends. CDR3 in DNA: TGTGCCAGCAGCTTAATGCTCTCCTCATACAATGAGCAGTTCTTC. As protein: CASSLMLSSYNEQFF.

The V call is TRBV19, the J call TRBJ1-2; D may be TRBD1 (5 bases). Trimming took off 7 bases at V and 1 base at J, with 16 bases between the two ends. The germline V gene encodes CDR1 LNHDA and CDR2 SQIVND (reference sequence). The CDR3 is 15 residues long. The DNA for the CDR3 is TGTGCCAGTAATCCTACCGGGACGCTTAACTATGGCTACACCTTC. Translating gives CASNPTGTLNYGYTF.

The chain uses TRBV5-6 and TRBJ2-7, with D hard to call. Deletions cut 2 bases from V and 2 bases from J, with 8 bases between. Germline CDR1 SGHDT, CDR2 YYEEEE. The CDR3 covers 13 residues. The CDR3 DNA reads as TGTGCCAGCAGCTTCGGAGTTACCTACGAGCAGTACTTC. It translates to CASSFGVTYEQYF.

The chain couples TRBV9 to TRBJ2-5; 7 nucleotides align to TRBD2. The CDR3 is made up of 15 amino acids. V trimming: 6 bases; J trimming: 4 bases; junction bases outside the gene matches: 12. The germline CDR1 and CDR2 sequences are SGDLS and YYNGEE. The CDR3 sequence is CASTRSGGSVETQYF. The CDR3 region has the DNA TGTGCCAGCACCCGCTCGGGGGGTTCCGTAGAGACCCAGTACTTC.

The chain has TRBV7-9 and TRBJ2-1; D may be TRBD1 (7 bases). Germline loops: CDR1 SEHNR, CDR2 FQNEAQ (reference sequence). The CDR3 totals 15 residues. Between the trimmed V and J ends, which lost 1 base and 7 bases, there was a span of 14 bases. In nucleotides, the CDR3 is TGTGCCAGCAGCTTAGTCAGGGGGGCGCGAAATGAGCAGTTCTTC. Translating it yields CASSLVRGARNEQFF. The entire variable domain, with the rest obtained from reference TRBV7-9 and TRBJ2-1, is as follows: DTGVSQNPRHKITKRGQNVTFRCDPISEHNRLYWYRQTLGQGPEFLTYFQNEAQLEKSRLLSDRFSAERPKGSFSTLEIQRTEQGDSAMYLCASSLVRGARNEQFFGPGTRLTVL.

The chain is built from TRBV6-5 and TRBJ2-7; perhaps TRBD2 as D (6 bases). V lost 6 bases and J 0 bases, leaving 15 bases between the germline ends. In germline, CDR1 is MNHEY, CDR2 SVGAGI. The CDR3 runs 15 residues. The CDR3 is CASRAPGASSYEQYF. As DNA, the CDR3 is TGTGCCAGCAGAGCACCGGGAGCGAGCTCCTACGAGCAGTACTTC.

The CDR3 nucleotides are TGTGCCAGTAGTTTCGGACAGGGGTATGAAAAACTGTTTTTT. This translates into CASSFGQGYEKLFF. This chain connects TRBV19 to TRBJ1-4, with TRBD1 identical over 9 bases. CDR3 length: 14 amino acids. Germline trimming cut 5 bases from V and 6 bases from J; bases unmatched to any gene: 4. Germline V gene data show CDR1 as LNHDA and CDR2 as SQIVND (reference sequence). Supplemented by reference TRBV19 and TRBJ1-4, the full variable domain reads DGGITQSPKYLFRKEGQNVTLSCEQNLNHDAMYWYRQDPGQGLRLIYYSQIVNDFQKGDIAEGYSVSREKKESFPLTVTSAQKNPTAFYLCASSFGQGYEKLFFGSGTQLSVL.

V gene TRBV30 combines with J gene TRBJ1-2; TRBD1 matches at 9 bases. J gave up 8 bases and V 5 bases, and 6 bases lay outside the gene matches. CDR3 size: 12 residues. Germline CDR1 and CDR2: GTSNPN and SVGIG (reference sequence). The CDR3 region is CAWGGQGSGYTF. The CDR3 bases are TGTGCCTGGGGGGGACAGGGCAGCGGCTACACCTTC.

This chain links TRBV19 with TRBJ2-1; 8 bases line up with TRBD2. Germline V CDR1 and CDR2: LNHDA, SQIVND (reference sequence). The CDR3 totals 15 residues. Germline trimming cut 5 bases from V and 1 base from J; bases unmatched to any gene: 4. The CDR3 is CASSQERGSYNEQFF. CDR3 nucleotide sequence: TGTGCCAGTAGTCAGGAGCGGGGGTCCTACAATGAGCAGTTCTTC.

This clone turned up a few times. The gene calls are TRBV2 and TRBJ1-6, with a tentative D call TRBD1 (6 bases). CDR3 size: 15 residues. Germline-derived CDR1 and CDR2 are SNHLY and FYNNEI. With 6 bases removed from V and 3 bases from J, the gap between germline ends came to 12 bases. The DNA of the CDR3 is TGTGCCAGCAGGGAACAGGGCAACTATAATTCACCCCTCCACTTT. This translates into CASREQGNYNSPLHF.

The J gene is TRBJ2-5, the V gene TRBV2; 7 nucleotides match TRBD2. With 4 bases clipped from V and 1 base from J, the junction kept 6 bases outside the gene matches. Germline CDR1 SNHLY, CDR2 FYNNEI. The CDR3 length is 15 residues. The CDR3 nucleotides are TGTGCCAGCAGTGGTATGGGAGGGCCCCAAGAGACCCAGTACTTC. It codes for CASSGMGGPQETQYF.

This clone was found once. The chain links TRBV25-1 to TRBJ2-3, with 7 bases that match TRBD2. With V trimmed by 0 bases and J by 2 bases, 8 bases remained unmatched. Germline V gene lookup returns CDR1 MGHDK and CDR2 SYGVNS. The CDR3 consists of 17 residues. The CDR3 reads CASSEYSSGALTDTQYF. The CDR3 nucleotides are TGTGCCAGCAGTGAATATTCTAGCGGAGCCCTCACAGATACGCAGTATTTT.

This clone was found a few times. CDR3 nucleotide sequence: TGTGCCAGCAGTACGACAGGGAACACTGAAGCTTTCTTT. Translation gives CASSTTGNTEAFF. This chain uses TRBV6-6 with TRBJ1-1; tentatively, D is TRBD1 (6 bases). The V gene lost 5 bases and the J gene lost 1 base, with 8 bases spanning the gap. The CDR3 is 13 amino acids. The germline V gene encodes CDR1 MNHNY and CDR2 SVGAGI (reference sequence).

The table lists this clone with a few counts. This chain connects TRBV27 to TRBJ1-4; D might be TRBD1 (6 bases). The CDR3 is made up of 14 amino acids. Germline V gene lookup returns CDR1 MNHEY and CDR2 SMNVEV (reference sequence). Trimming left V 6 bases short and J 6 bases short, with 14 bases between. The CDR3 bases are TGTGCCAGCAGCGCCACAGGGTTTTATGAAAAACTGTTTTTT. Residues: CASSATGFYEKLFF.

The J gene is TRBJ2-3, the V gene TRBV7-2, with 8 bases that match TRBD2. The CDR3 extends over 15 amino acids. Germline assignment: CDR1 SGHTA and CDR2 FQGNSA. Trimming at V came to 6 bases and at J to 2 bases, leaving 7 bases not matched to a gene. The CDR3 loop is CASSHFSGDTDTQYF. The CDR3 DNA follows: TGTGCCAGCAGTCATTTTAGCGGGGACACAGATACGCAGTATTTT.

The chain couples TRBV5-6 to TRBJ1-4; TRBD1 matches at 9 bases. The CDR3 is made up of 14 amino acids. CDR1 and CDR2 from the germline V gene are SGHDT and YYEEEE. V shed 7 bases and J 8 bases; nucleotides not matched to a gene: 9. CDR3 sequence: CASSRQGGNEKLFF. The CDR3 DNA reads as TGTGCCAGCTCCCGACAGGGGGGTAACGAAAAACTGTTTTTT.